A single sample gave rise to the 20 T cell receptor beta chains below, sequenced in a study of T cell repertoires in cytomegalovirus infection. Using its own MiXCR run on the reads, TCRdb lists one record per CDR3 protein. This table has some 700,000 distinct CDR3 sequences, approximately 40% appearing once. The specimen was PBMCs. Receptors originate from a human donor in good health (CMV status not recorded). Some clones in this sample may be carry-over from other donors' samples.

This clonotype appeared a few times. The J gene is TRBJ2-7, the V gene TRBV28; 9 bases map to TRBD1. The CDR3 is 16 residues long. Germline CDR1 reads MDHEN; CDR2 reads SYDVKM. The J segment lost 7 bases and the V segment lost 6 bases, leaving 16 bases of the junction unmatched. CDR3 amino acids: CASSPTTGGATREQYF. Here the CDR3 DNA reads TGTGCCAGCAGCCCGACAACAGGGGGCGCGACGAGGGAGCAGTACTTC.

In its sample, this clonotype was seen many times. The chain links TRBV27 to TRBJ2-4, with D perhaps TRBD2 (5 bases). V dropped 10 bases and J dropped 7 bases, with 20 bases sitting between them. This CDR3 spans 14 amino acids. Germline V gives CDR1 MNHEY, CDR2 SMNVEV (reference sequence). For the CDR3, the DNA is TGTGCCACCGGACTCAACGATGGACGGAACATTCAGTACTTC. Amino acid sequence: CATGLNDGRNIQYF.

Of note for this clonotype: Given a much more abundant clone one base away, this may be a read error. The chain is built from TRBV7-3 and TRBJ2-2; no reliable D call. Per germline, CDR1 SGHTA and CDR2 FQGTGA. The length of the CDR3 is 15 residues. The ends were cut back, 2 bases at V and 2 bases at J, with 9 bases in the middle. CDR3 in amino acids: CASSLSSSNTGELFF. The CDR3 DNA is TGTGCCAGCAGCTTATCCTCATCCAACACCGGGGAGCTGTTTTTT. The full variable domain, its missing parts supplied by reference TRBV7-3 and TRBJ2-2, is GAGVSQTPSNKVTEKGKYVELRCDPISGHTALYWYRQSLGQGPEFLIYFQGTGAADDSGLPNDRFFAVRPEGSVSTLKIQRTERGDSAVYLCASSLSSSNTGELFFGEGSRLTVL.

This clonotype was detected only a few times. The chain carries TRBV7-9 and TRBJ2-5; TRBD2 might be the D (5 bases). The CDR3 runs 12 residues. Trimming removed 8 bases at V and 4 bases at J, with 11 bases between. Per germline, CDR1 SEHNR and CDR2 FQNEAQ (reference sequence). Written as DNA, the CDR3 is TGTGCCAGCCGCTGGGAGTCAGAGACCCAGTACTTC. It translates to CASRWESETQYF. The variable domain in full, completed from reference TRBV7-9 and TRBJ2-5, reads DTGVSQNPRHKITKRGQNVTFRCDPISEHNRLYWYRQTLGQGPEFLTYFQNEAQLEKSRLLSDRFSAERPKGSFSTLEIQRTEQGDSAMYLCASRWESETQYFGPGTRLLVL.

This clonotype was seen ten or more times. The chain is built from TRBV6-5 and TRBJ1-6; D is ambiguous. This CDR3 comprises 14 residues. Looked up from germline, CDR1 is MNHEY and CDR2 is SVGAGI. The V gene lost 7 bases and the J gene lost 5 bases, with 12 bases spanning the gap. CDR3 DNA: TGTGCCAGCAAGCGTCGGCAGGATAATTCACCCCTCCACTTT. Its translation: CASKRRQDNSPLHF.

The chain is built from TRBV19 and TRBJ1-1; D unclear. V lost 6 bases and J lost 4, with 9 bases in between. Germline assignment: CDR1 LNHDA and CDR2 SQIVND (reference sequence). This CDR3 contains 12 residues. The DNA for the CDR3 is TGTGCCAGTAGCCCAACCACCACTGAAGCTTTCTTT. Its protein is CASSPTTTEAFF.

This rearrangement joins TRBV7-6 to TRBJ2-3, with D possibly TRBD2 on 5 matching bases. V was clipped by 5 bases and J by 6 bases, with 27 bases between them. The germline CDR1 and CDR2 sequences are SGHVS and FNYEAQ. The length of the CDR3 is 18 residues. The CDR3 protein is CASSISLNSGRARDTQYF. The CDR3 DNA reads as TGTGCCAGCAGCATCTCTTTGAACAGCGGTAGGGCGCGGGATACGCAGTATTTT.

The genes are TRBV9 and TRBJ1-6; maybe TRBD1 (5 bases). From germline, CDR1 is SGDLS and CDR2 YYNGEE. This CDR3 spans 17 amino acids. V was cut by 3 bases and J by 0 bases, with 13 bases left in between. The CDR3 here is CASSEYRSSSYNSPLHF. Written as DNA, the CDR3 is TGTGCCAGCAGCGAGTACAGGAGCAGCTCCTATAATTCACCCCTCCACTTT.

V and J are TRBV12-3 or TRBV12-4 and TRBJ2-7, with TRBD1 identical over 9 bases. The V segment lost 5 bases and the J segment 5 bases; nucleotides outside the gene matches: 10. The CDR3 length is 15 residues. The CDR3: CASSHHRDRVNEQYF. The CDR3 DNA sequence: TGTGCCAGCAGTCACCACCGGGACAGGGTTAACGAGCAGTACTTC.

This chain links TRBV2 with TRBJ1-4; D remains unclear. Trimming left V 8 bases short and J 0 bases short, with 4 bases between. The CDR3 spans 12 residues. Germline V gives CDR1 SNHLY, CDR2 FYNNEI. The CDR3 region has the DNA TGTGCCAGCGCGGCAACTAATGAAAAACTGTTTTTT. Amino acid sequence: CASAATNEKLFF. Full variable domain (remainder filled in from reference TRBV2 and TRBJ1-4): EPEVTQTPSHQVTQMGQEVILRCVPISNHLYFYWYRQILGQKVEFLVSFYNNEISEKSEIFDDQFSVERPDGSNFTLKIRSTKLEDSAMYFCASAATNEKLFFGSGTQLSVL.

The rearrangement joins TRBV29-1 to TRBJ1-3; no clear D. The CDR3 is made up of 12 amino acids. V dropped 5 bases and J dropped 0 bases, with 5 bases sitting between them. CDR1 SQVTM and CDR2 ANQGSEA come from the germline V gene. In DNA, the CDR3 is TGCAGCGTTTTGACCTCTGGAAACACCATATATTTT. Protein product: CSVLTSGNTIYF.

The J gene is TRBJ1-1, the V gene TRBV4-1; TRBD1 matches 7 bases. Germline lookup yields CDR1 MGHRA and CDR2 YSYEKL. The CDR3 has 15 residues. Trimming took 3 bases from V and 4 from J; bases not matched to a gene: 8. The CDR3: CASSHARGESTEAFF. CDR3 DNA sequence: TGCGCCAGCAGCCATGCCAGGGGGGAGAGCACTGAAGCTTTCTTT.

The chain links TRBV29-1 to TRBJ2-3, with D unresolved. Between the trimmed V and J ends, which lost 3 bases and 2 bases, there was a span of 6 bases. The CDR3 totals 12 residues. CDR1 and CDR2 (germline): SQVTM, ANQGSEA. DNA for the CDR3: TGCAGCGTTGAGAGCGTCACAGATACGCAGTATTTT. This translates into CSVESVTDTQYF.

This clonotype was detected a few times. The CDR3 spells CASSPPPGAGSPLHF. The DNA of the CDR3 is TGTGCCAGCAGCCCCCCCCCAGGGGCAGGTTCACCCCTCCACTTT. This rearrangement joins TRBV7-6 to TRBJ1-6; the D gene is possibly TRBD1 (6 bases). The V and J ends lost 5 bases and 9 bases respectively, with 17 bases between them. Looked up from germline, CDR1 is SGHVS and CDR2 is FNYEAQ. This CDR3 contains 15 residues.

This clonotype showed up just a few times. J is TRBJ1-1 and V is TRBV29-1; D gene ambiguous. This CDR3 spans 11 amino acids. Trimming pared 7 bases from V and 3 bases from J, leaving 9 bases between. CDR1 is SQVTM, CDR2 ANQGSEA, per germline. DNA for the CDR3: TGCAGCGCCACGTATGACACTGAAGCTTTCTTT. It specifies CSATYDTEAFF.

V gene TRBV7-9 combines with J gene TRBJ2-7; D is undetermined. This CDR3 has 12 residues. From germline, CDR1 is SEHNR and CDR2 FQNEAQ (reference sequence). V was shortened by 3 bases and J by 4 bases, with 7 bases between the two germline ends. The CDR3 spells CASSLLAYEQYF. CDR3 nucleotides: TGTGCCAGCAGCTTGCTCGCGTACGAGCAGTACTTC. Filled out from reference TRBV7-9 and TRBJ2-7, the complete variable domain reads DTGVSQNPRHKITKRGQNVTFRCDPISEHNRLYWYRQTLGQGPEFLTYFQNEAQLEKSRLLSDRFSAERPKGSFSTLEIQRTEQGDSAMYLCASSLLAYEQYFGPGTRLTVT.

In its sample, this clonotype was seen a few times. The rearrangement joins TRBV7-2 to TRBJ1-3; D uncertain. The CDR3 is made up of 15 amino acids. The germline V gene encodes CDR1 SGHTA and CDR2 FQGNSA. Trimming left V 1 base short and J 0 bases short, with 7 bases between. The CDR3 loop is CASSLGLSSGNTIYF. CDR3 bases: TGTGCCAGCAGCTTAGGACTCAGCTCTGGAAACACCATATATTTT. The full variable domain, with the rest looked up from reference TRBV7-2 and TRBJ1-3, is GAGVSQSPSNKVTEKGKDVELRCDPISGHTALYWYRQSLGQGLEFLIYFQGNSAPDKSGLPSDRFSAERTGGSVSTLTIQRTQQEDSAVYLCASSLGLSSGNTIYFGEGSWLTVV.

This clonotype came up a few times. The chain employs TRBV29-1 and TRBJ2-7; TRBD2 might be the D (7 bases). V shed 8 bases and J shed 3 bases, with 20 bases lying between them. The CDR3 is 14 amino acids. Germline values: CDR1 SQVTM, CDR2 ANQGSEA. This chain's CDR3 is CSLGGERDLYEQYF. The CDR3 DNA is TGCAGCCTAGGGGGGGAACGGGACCTCTACGAGCAGTACTTC.

This chain links TRBV5-6 with TRBJ2-3; 10 bases agree with TRBD2. Germline lookup yields CDR1 SGHDT and CDR2 YYEEEE. The CDR3 consists of 15 residues. Trimming took 3 bases from V and 4 from J; bases not matched to a gene: 5. The CDR3 loop is CASSSAAGGPDTQYF. In DNA form, the CDR3 reads TGTGCCAGCAGCTCCGCAGCGGGAGGGCCAGATACGCAGTATTTT.

This clonotype was detected only a few times. The chain uses TRBV7-6 and TRBJ1-1; possible D gene TRBD1, 6 bases. Deletions cut 7 bases from V and 5 bases from J, with 14 bases between. The CDR3 spans 13 residues. The germline gives CDR1 SGHVS, CDR2 FNYEAQ. This CDR3 reads CASTSSRGTEAFF. CDR3 nucleotide sequence: TGTGCCAGCACTTCCTCCAGGGGAACTGAAGCTTTCTTT.